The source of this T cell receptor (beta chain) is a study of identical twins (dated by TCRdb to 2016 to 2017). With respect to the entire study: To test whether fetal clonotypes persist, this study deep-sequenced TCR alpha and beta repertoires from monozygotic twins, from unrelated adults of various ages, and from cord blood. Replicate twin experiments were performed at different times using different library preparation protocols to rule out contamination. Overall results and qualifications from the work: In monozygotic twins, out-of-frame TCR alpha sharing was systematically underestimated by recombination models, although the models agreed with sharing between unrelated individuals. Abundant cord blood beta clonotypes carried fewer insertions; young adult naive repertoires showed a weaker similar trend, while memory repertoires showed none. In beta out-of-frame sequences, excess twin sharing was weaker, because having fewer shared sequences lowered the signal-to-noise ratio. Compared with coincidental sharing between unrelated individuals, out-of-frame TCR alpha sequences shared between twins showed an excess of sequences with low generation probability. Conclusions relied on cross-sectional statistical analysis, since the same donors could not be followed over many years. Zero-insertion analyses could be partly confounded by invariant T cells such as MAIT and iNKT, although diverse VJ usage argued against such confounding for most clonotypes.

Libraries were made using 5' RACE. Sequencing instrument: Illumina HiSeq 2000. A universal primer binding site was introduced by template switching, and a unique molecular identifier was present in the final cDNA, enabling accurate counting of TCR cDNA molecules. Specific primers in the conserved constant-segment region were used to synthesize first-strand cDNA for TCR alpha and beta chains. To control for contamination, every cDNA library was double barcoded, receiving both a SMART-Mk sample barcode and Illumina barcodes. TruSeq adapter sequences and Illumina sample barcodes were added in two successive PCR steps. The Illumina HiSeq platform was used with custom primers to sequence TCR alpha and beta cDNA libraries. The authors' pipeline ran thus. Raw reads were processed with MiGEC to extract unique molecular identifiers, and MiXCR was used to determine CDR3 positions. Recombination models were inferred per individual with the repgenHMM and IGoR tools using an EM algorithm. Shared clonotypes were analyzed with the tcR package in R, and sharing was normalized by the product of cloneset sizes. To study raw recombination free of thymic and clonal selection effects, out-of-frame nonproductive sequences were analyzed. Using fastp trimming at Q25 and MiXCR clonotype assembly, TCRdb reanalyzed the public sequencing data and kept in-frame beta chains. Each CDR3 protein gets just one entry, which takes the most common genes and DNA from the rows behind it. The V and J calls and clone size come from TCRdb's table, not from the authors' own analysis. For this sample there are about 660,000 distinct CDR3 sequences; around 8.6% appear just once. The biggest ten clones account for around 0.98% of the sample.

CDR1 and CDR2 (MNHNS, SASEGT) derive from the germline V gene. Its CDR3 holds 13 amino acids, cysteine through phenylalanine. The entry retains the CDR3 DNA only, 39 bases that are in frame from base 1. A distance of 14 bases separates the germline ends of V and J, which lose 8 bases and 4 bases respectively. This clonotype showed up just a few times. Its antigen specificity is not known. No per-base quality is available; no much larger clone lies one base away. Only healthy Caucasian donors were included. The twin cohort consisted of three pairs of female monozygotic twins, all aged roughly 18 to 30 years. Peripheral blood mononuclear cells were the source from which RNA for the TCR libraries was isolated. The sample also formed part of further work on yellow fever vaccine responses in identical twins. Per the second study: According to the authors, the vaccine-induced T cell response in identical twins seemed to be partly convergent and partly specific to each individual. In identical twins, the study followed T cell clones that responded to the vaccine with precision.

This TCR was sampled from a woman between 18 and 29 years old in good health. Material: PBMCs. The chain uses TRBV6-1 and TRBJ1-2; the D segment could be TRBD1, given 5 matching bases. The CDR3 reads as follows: CASSGTASYGYTF. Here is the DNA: TGTGCCAGCTCGGGGACGGCGAGCTATGGCTACACCTTC.